One and the same sample provided the 9 T cell receptor beta chains below, sequenced in a study of OX40 agonist ivuxolimab in advanced cancers. Only in-frame clones appear in the TCRdb table, and some are missing; sequencing was by immunoSEQ multiplex PCR. The sample gives about 100,000 clones, roughly 87% of which show up once; 1.5% to 2% is in the top ten. This sample comprised CD4+ or CD8+ T cells sorted from blood, obtained in a trial of the OX40 agonist ivuxolimab. These receptor sequences come from an adult with an advanced solid tumor such as melanoma, head and neck, liver or kidney cancer.

This chain links TRBV5-6 with TRBJ2-3; D is unresolved. The CDR3 has 13 residues. The germline gives CDR1 SGHDT, CDR2 YYEEEE. Trimming stripped 0 bases from V and 5 bases from J, with 7 bases between. The CDR3 DNA is TGTGCCAGCAGCTTGGCCGGGCGAGATACGCAGTATTTT. This gives the protein CASSLAGRDTQYF.

The chain is built from TRBV7-2 and TRBJ2-3; the match to TRBD1 covers 8 bases. Germline CDR1 and CDR2: SGHTA and FQGNSA. The CDR3 is 16 residues long. The V segment lost 5 bases and the J segment 5 bases; nucleotides outside the gene matches: 12. As DNA, the CDR3 is TGTGCCAGCAGCCGCCGAGGGCAGGGGGCAGGAGATACGCAGTATTTT. It encodes CASSRRGQGAGDTQYF.

The sample holds one count of this clone. The J gene is TRBJ2-2, the V gene TRBV19; no clear D. Trimming cost V 8 bases and J 0 bases, with 16 bases left between them. Per germline, CDR1 LNHDA and CDR2 SQIVND (reference sequence). CDR3 length: 16 residues. In DNA form, the CDR3 reads TGTGCCAGTGCCAGAATACAAACACCGAACACCGGGGAGCTGTTTTTT. Translation gives CASARIQTPNTGELFF. Combining the CDR3 with reference TRBV19 and TRBJ2-2 gives the whole variable domain DGGITQSPKYLFRKEGQNVTLSCEQNLNHDAMYWYRQDPGQGLRLIYYSQIVNDFQKGDIAEGYSVSREKKESFPLTVTSAQKNPTAFYLCASARIQTPNTGELFFGEGSRLTVL.

Written as DNA, the CDR3 is TGTGCCAGCAGCTCCGCGTCCTTGTACCAAGAGACCCAGTACTTC. Its translation: CASSSASLYQETQYF. J is TRBJ2-5 and V is TRBV5-4; D gene ambiguous. Germline lookup yields CDR1 SGHNT and CDR2 YYREEE (reference sequence). The CDR3 is made up of 15 amino acids. Trimming shortened V by 3 bases and J by 0 bases, and 12 bases separated the two germline ends.

The chain carries TRBV7-9 and TRBJ2-3; 11 bases agree with TRBD2. With V trimmed by 6 bases and J by 6 bases, 8 bases remained unmatched. The CDR3 length is 15 residues. Germline CDR1 and CDR2: SEHNR and FQNEAQ (reference sequence). The CDR3 DNA reads TGTGCCAGCAGAACCACTAGCGGGGGACAGGATACGCAGTATTTT. Translated, it gives CASRTTSGGQDTQYF.

The rearrangement uses TRBV7-9 and TRBJ1-4, with 9 bases aligning to TRBD1. CDR1 SEHNR and CDR2 FQNEAQ come from the germline V gene (reference sequence). The CDR3 covers 19 residues. Trimming took 3 bases from V and 0 from J; bases not matched to a gene: 11. The CDR3 DNA reads as TGTGCCAGCAGCTTGCTACAGGGGGCCTATAGATCAACTAATGAAAAACTGTTTTTT. Residues: CASSLLQGAYRSTNEKLFF.

The chain is built from TRBV25-1 and TRBJ1-1, with D possibly TRBD1 on 6 matching bases. Germline V CDR1 and CDR2: MGHDK, SYGVNS. The CDR3 has 13 residues. Between the trimmed V and J ends, which lost 2 bases and 4 bases, there was a span of 8 bases. The CDR3 spells CASSERGGTEAFF. The CDR3, as DNA: TGTGCCAGCAGTGAAAGGGGGGGCACTGAAGCTTTCTTT.

This chain connects TRBV6-1 to TRBJ2-2, with D unresolved. Germline V gives CDR1 MNHNS, CDR2 SASEGT. The CDR3 runs 15 residues. With 10 bases removed from V and 1 base from J, the gap between germline ends came to 16 bases. CDR3 sequence reads: CATPHPPGNTGELFF. CDR3 in DNA: TGTGCCACCCCACACCCTCCAGGGAACACCGGGGAGCTGTTTTTT.

V gene TRBV6-5 combines with J gene TRBJ2-3; the D gene is possibly TRBD1 (6 bases). The CDR3 is 14 residues long. Between the trimmed V and J ends, which lost 8 bases and 3 bases, there was a span of 15 bases. CDR1 is MNHEY, CDR2 SVGAGI, per germline. The CDR3 coding sequence is TGTGCCAGCCGAAGCCTTACAGGGACAGATACGCAGTATTTT. This sequence encodes CASRSLTGTDTQYF.